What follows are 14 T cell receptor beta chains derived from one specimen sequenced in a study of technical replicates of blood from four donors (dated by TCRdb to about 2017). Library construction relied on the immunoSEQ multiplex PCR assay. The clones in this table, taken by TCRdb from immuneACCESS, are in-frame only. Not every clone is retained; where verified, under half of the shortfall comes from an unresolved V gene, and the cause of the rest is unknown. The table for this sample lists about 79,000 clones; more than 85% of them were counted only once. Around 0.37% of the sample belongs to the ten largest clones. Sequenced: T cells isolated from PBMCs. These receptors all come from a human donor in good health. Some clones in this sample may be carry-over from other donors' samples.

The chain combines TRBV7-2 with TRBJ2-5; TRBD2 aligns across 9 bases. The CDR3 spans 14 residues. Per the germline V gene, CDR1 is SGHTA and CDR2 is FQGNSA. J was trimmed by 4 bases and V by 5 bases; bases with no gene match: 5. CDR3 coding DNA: TGTGCCAGCAGCCGTTGGACTAGCGTAGAGACCCAGTACTTC. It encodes CASSRWTSVETQYF.

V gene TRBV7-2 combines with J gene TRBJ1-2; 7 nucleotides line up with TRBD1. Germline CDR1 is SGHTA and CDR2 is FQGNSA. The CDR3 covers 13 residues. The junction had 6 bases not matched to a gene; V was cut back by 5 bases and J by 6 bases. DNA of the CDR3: TGTGCCAGCAGCACGACAGGGTATAATGGCTACACCTTC. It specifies CASSTTGYNGYTF.

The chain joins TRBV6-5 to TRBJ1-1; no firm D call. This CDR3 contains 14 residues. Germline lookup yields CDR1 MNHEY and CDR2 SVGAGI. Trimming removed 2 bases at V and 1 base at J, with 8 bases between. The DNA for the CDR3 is TGTGCCAGCAGTTACGGGCGGGCGAACACTGAAGCTTTCTTT. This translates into CASSYGRANTEAFF.

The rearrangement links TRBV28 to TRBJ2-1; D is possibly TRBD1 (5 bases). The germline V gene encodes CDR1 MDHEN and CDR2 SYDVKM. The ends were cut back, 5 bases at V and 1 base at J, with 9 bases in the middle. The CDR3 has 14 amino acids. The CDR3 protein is CASSLDSSYNEQFF. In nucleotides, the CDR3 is TGTGCCAGCAGTCTAGACAGTTCCTACAATGAGCAGTTCTTC.

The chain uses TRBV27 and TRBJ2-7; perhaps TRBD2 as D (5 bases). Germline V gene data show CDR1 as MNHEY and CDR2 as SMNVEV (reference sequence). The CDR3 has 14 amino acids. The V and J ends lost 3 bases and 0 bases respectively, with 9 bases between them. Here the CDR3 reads CASSFSRDSYEQYF. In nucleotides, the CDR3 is TGTGCCAGCAGTTTTTCCCGGGACTCCTACGAGCAGTACTTC.

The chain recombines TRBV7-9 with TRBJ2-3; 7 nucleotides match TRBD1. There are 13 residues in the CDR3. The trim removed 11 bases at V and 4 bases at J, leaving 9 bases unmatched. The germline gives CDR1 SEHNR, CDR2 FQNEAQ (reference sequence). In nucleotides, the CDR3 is TGTGCCCTAAGGGCAGGGGGTTCAGATACGCAGTATTTT. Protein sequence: CALRAGGSDTQYF.

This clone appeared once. For the CDR3, the DNA is TGTGCCAGCAGTTCTCTAGGGGGCATCGCCGAGCAGTACTTC. Its translation is CASSSLGGIAEQYF. V is TRBV27 and J is TRBJ2-7; 7 bases fit TRBD1. Germline assignment: CDR1 MNHEY and CDR2 SMNVEV (reference sequence). V lost 4 bases, J lost 6 bases, and 9 bases stayed unmatched. This CDR3 comprises 14 residues.

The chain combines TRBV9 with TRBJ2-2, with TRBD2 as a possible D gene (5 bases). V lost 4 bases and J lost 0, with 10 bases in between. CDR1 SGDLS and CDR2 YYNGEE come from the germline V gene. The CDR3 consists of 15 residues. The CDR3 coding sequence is TGTGCCAGCAGCCCTCGGGGTCCGAACACCGGGGAGCTGTTTTTT. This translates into CASSPRGPNTGELFF. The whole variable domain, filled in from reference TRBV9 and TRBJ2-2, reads DSGVTQTPKHLITATGQRVTLRCSPRSGDLSVYWYQQSLDQGLQFLIQYYNGEERAKGNILERFSAQQFPDLHSELNLSSLELGDSALYFCASSPRGPNTGELFFGEGSRLTVL.

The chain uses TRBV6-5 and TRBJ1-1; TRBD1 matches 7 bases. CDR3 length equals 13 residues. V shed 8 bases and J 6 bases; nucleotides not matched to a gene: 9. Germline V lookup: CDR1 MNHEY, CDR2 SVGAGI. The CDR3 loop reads CASEDRALAEAFF. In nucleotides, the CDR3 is TGTGCCAGCGAAGACAGGGCTTTGGCTGAAGCTTTCTTT.

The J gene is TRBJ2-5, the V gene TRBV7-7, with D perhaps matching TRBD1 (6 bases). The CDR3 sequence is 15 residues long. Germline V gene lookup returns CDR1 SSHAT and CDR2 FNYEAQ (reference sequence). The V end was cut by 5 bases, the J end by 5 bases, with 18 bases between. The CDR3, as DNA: TGTGCCAGCAGCCCAGTAGCTGGGGGCGCGGAGACCCAGTACTTC. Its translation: CASSPVAGGAETQYF.

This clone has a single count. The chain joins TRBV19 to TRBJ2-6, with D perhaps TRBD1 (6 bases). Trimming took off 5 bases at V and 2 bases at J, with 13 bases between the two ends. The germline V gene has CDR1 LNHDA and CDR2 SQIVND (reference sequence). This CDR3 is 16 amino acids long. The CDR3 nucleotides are TGTGCCAGTAGTGGACAGCTCTGGACTGGGGCCAACGTCCTGACTTTC. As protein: CASSGQLWTGANVLTF.

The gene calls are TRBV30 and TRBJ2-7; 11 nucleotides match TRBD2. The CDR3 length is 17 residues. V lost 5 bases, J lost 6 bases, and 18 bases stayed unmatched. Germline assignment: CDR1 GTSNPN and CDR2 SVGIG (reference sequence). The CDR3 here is CAWEVLNLAGGQGEQYF. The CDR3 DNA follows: TGTGCCTGGGAGGTCCTAAACTTAGCGGGAGGGCAAGGCGAGCAGTACTTC. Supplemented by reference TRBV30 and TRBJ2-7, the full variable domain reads SQTIHQWPATLVQPVGSPLSLECTVEGTSNPNLYWYRQAAGRGLQLLFYSVGIGQISSEVPQNLSASRPQDRQFILSSKKLLLSDSGFYLCAWEVLNLAGGQGEQYFGPGTRLTVT.

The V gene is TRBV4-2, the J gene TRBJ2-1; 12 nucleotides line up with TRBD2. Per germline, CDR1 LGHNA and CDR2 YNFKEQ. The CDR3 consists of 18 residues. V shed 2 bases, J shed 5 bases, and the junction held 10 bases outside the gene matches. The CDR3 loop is CASSQRGLGTSGHNEQFF. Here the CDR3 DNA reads TGTGCCAGCAGCCAAAGGGGCTTAGGGACTAGCGGGCACAATGAGCAGTTCTTC.

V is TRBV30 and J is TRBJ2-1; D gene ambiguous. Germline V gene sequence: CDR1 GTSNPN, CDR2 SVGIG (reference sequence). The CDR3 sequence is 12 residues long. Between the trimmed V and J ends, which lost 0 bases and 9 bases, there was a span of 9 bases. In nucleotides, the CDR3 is TGTGCCTGGAGTGTAACTCCACCTGAGCAGTTCTTC. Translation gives CAWSVTPPEQFF.